This is a list of T cell receptor beta chains from one sample in a study of graft-versus-host responses after intestinal transplantation. The data were produced by immunoSEQ multiplex PCR, yet TCRdb's version contains in-frame clones alone and is incomplete. The sample has about 48,000 clones; 92% are singletons. The antigens these receptors bind are not known. The sample was unstimulated CD4+ T cells sorted from spleen or lymph node cells, taken before transplant. The receptors were sampled from a human donor who was the organ donor for an intestinal transplant. Each CDR3 is given with its conserved first and last residue. A D gene is named only where the DNA matches it firmly.

j_call: TRBJ1-2; d_call: -; v_call: TRBV10-3; cdr3_nt: TGTGCCAGCGGGGGATCCCTCACAGCAACTAACTATGGCTACACCTTC; cdr3_aa: CASGGSLTATNYGYTF
j_call: TRBJ2-7; d_call: TRBD1; v_call: TRBV4-3; cdr3_nt: TGCGCCAGCAGCCAAGGTTGGGGGACAGAAGACTACGAGCAGTACTTC; cdr3_aa: CASSQGWGTEDYEQYF
j_call: TRBJ2-7; d_call: TRBD1; v_call: TRBV25-1; cdr3_nt: TGTGCCAGTAGAGGACAGGTCGGCTACGAGCAGTACTTC; cdr3_aa: CASRGQVGYEQYF
j_call: TRBJ2-7; d_call: -; v_call: TRBV11-2; cdr3_nt: TGTGCCAGCAGCTTCGGGACACCCCCGTACTTC; cdr3_aa: CASSFGTPPYF
j_call: TRBJ2-2; d_call: -; v_call: TRBV7-9; cdr3_nt: TGTGCCAGCATCCATGGGGGCGGGAGTGAAACCGGGGAGCTGTTTTTT; cdr3_aa: CASIHGGGSETGELFF
j_call: TRBJ2-1; d_call: TRBD2; v_call: TRBV6-5; cdr3_nt: TGTGCCAGCAGTACTCGACTAGCGGGAAGCTATGAGCAGTTCTTC; cdr3_aa: CASSTRLAGSYEQFF
j_call: TRBJ2-7; d_call: TRBD2; v_call: TRBV5-1; cdr3_nt: TGCGCCAGCAGCTTGGATACAACTAGCGGGAGCTCCTACGAGCAGTACTTC; cdr3_aa: CASSLDTTSGSSYEQYF
j_call: TRBJ2-1; d_call: TRBD2; v_call: TRBV5-1; cdr3_nt: TGCGCCAGCAGCCGGGCTAGCGGGAGAGATGAGCAGTTCTTC; cdr3_aa: CASSRASGRDEQFF
j_call: TRBJ2-3; d_call: -; v_call: TRBV5-1; cdr3_nt: TGCGCCAGCAGCTCGACGGGAGTTGGAGATACGCAGTATTTT; cdr3_aa: CASSSTGVGDTQYF
j_call: TRBJ2-1; d_call: TRBD2; v_call: TRBV28; cdr3_nt: TGTGCCAGCTTGGGACTAGCTTACAATGAGCAGTTCTTC; cdr3_aa: CASLGLAYNEQFF
j_call: TRBJ1-5; d_call: -; v_call: TRBV19; cdr3_nt: TGTGCCAGTAGTATAGTTTTAGGGGACGGGGGCAATCAGCCCCAGCATTTT; cdr3_aa: CASSIVLGDGGNQPQHF
j_call: TRBJ2-5; d_call: TRBD2; v_call: TRBV4-2; cdr3_nt: TGTGCCAGCAGCCCGACCAAGCGGGGCCAGGGAGAGACCCAGTACTTC; cdr3_aa: CASSPTKRGQGETQYF
j_call: TRBJ1-2; d_call: -; v_call: TRBV6-5; cdr3_nt: TGTGCCAGCAGTTGGGGTGGGACCTACACCTTC; cdr3_aa: CASSWGGTYTF
j_call: TRBJ2-1; d_call: TRBD2; v_call: TRBV10-3; cdr3_nt: TGTGCCATCAGGACCGACAGAACTGGGACTAGCGGATACAATGAGCAGTTCTTC; cdr3_aa: CAIRTDRTGTSGYNEQFF
j_call: TRBJ1-6; d_call: -; v_call: TRBV10-3; cdr3_nt: TGTGCCATCAGTGGGCAGGGAAGTAATTCACCCCTCCACTTT; cdr3_aa: CAISGQGSNSPLHF
j_call: TRBJ2-5; d_call: TRBD2; v_call: TRBV14; cdr3_nt: TGTGCCAGCAGCCAGGGGGCTAGCGGGTACGAGACCCAGTACTTC; cdr3_aa: CASSQGASGYETQYF
j_call: TRBJ2-1; d_call: -; v_call: TRBV7-9; cdr3_nt: TGTGCCAGCAGCTTAAGGGGAAACAATGAACAGTTCTTC; cdr3_aa: CASSLRGNNEQFF
j_call: TRBJ1-5; d_call: TRBD1; v_call: TRBV11-3; cdr3_nt: TGTGCCAGCAGGGCAGGGGGAAGCAATCAGCCCCAGCATTTT; cdr3_aa: CASRAGGSNQPQHF
j_call: TRBJ2-5; d_call: -; v_call: TRBV11-1; cdr3_nt: TGTGCCAGCAGCTTGGCCAGGGCGGGAGAGACCCAGTACTTC; cdr3_aa: CASSLARAGETQYF
j_call: TRBJ1-5; d_call: -; v_call: TRBV18; cdr3_nt: TGTGCCAGCTCACCGGGAGATAGCAATCAGCCCCAGCATTTT; cdr3_aa: CASSPGDSNQPQHF
j_call: TRBJ2-1; d_call: TRBD2; v_call: TRBV19; cdr3_nt: TGTGCCAGTAGTACCGGGACTAGCGGGATTTACAACGAGCAGTTCTTC; cdr3_aa: CASSTGTSGIYNEQFF
j_call: TRBJ1-2; d_call: TRBD1; v_call: TRBV19; cdr3_nt: TGTGCCAGTAGCCCCCAGACAGGGGGCTATGGCTACACCTTC; cdr3_aa: CASSPQTGGYGYTF
j_call: TRBJ2-2; d_call: -; v_call: TRBV7-2; cdr3_nt: TGTGCCAGCAGCTTAGTGCCTGGGGAGCTGTTTTTT; cdr3_aa: CASSLVPGELFF
j_call: TRBJ2-7; d_call: TRBD1; v_call: TRBV5-4; cdr3_nt: TGTGCCAGCAGCTTCTGGGGACAGGGGATAACCTACGAGCAGTACTTC; cdr3_aa: CASSFWGQGITYEQYF
j_call: TRBJ2-7; d_call: -; v_call: TRBV11-1; cdr3_nt: TGTGCCAGCAGCCCCCGCGCCATTACTTTGCGTTACGAGCAGTACTTC; cdr3_aa: CASSPRAITLRYEQYF
j_call: TRBJ2-2; d_call: -; v_call: TRBV4-2; cdr3_nt: TGTGCCAGCAGCCAAGATCTCGGGGCTACCGGGGAGCTGTTTTTT; cdr3_aa: CASSQDLGATGELFF
j_call: TRBJ2-1; d_call: -; v_call: TRBV9; cdr3_nt: TGTGCCAGCAGCGTAGGGCCCCTGGGAGTAGCCCGTAATGAGCAGTTCTTC; cdr3_aa: CASSVGPLGVARNEQFF
j_call: TRBJ2-2; d_call: TRBD2; v_call: TRBV7-2; cdr3_nt: TGTGCCAGCAGCCCCCCGACTAGCAGGAGGGACGCCGGGGAGCTGTTTTTT; cdr3_aa: CASSPPTSRRDAGELFF